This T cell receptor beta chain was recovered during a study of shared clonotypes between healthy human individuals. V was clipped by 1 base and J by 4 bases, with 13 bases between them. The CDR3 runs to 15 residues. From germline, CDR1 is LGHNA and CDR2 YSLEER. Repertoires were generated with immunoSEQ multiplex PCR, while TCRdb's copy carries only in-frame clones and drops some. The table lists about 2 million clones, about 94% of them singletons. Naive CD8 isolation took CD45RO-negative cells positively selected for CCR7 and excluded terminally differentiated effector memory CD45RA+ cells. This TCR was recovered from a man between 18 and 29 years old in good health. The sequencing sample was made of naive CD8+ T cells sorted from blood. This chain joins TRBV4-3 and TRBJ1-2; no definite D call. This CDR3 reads CASSQASSAVYGYTF. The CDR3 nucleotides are TGCGCCAGCAGCCAAGCTTCCAGTGCGGTCTATGGCTACACCTTC.